The 17 T cell receptor beta chains below all came from one sample that was sequenced in a study of OX40 agonist ivuxolimab in advanced cancers. Data came from immunoSEQ multiplex PCR; TCRdb stores just in-frame clones and leaves some out. The table includes roughly 30,000 clones, about 90% detected once. The specimen was CD4+ or CD8+ T cells sorted from blood, collected in a trial of the OX40 agonist ivuxolimab. These TCRs come from an adult with an advanced solid tumor such as melanoma, head and neck, liver or kidney cancer.

The rearrangement joins TRBV7-9 to TRBJ2-5, with 9 positions matching TRBD1. Per germline, CDR1 SEHNR and CDR2 FQNEAQ (reference sequence). V was clipped by 4 bases and J by 2 bases; unmatched bases: 11. CDR3 length: 17 amino acids. This CDR3 reads CASSSMGEDRGQETQYF. The CDR3 nucleotides are TGTGCCAGCAGCTCTATGGGCGAAGACAGGGGGCAAGAGACCCAGTACTTC.

V and J are TRBV6-5 and TRBJ2-4; 9 bases match TRBD1. CDR1 and CDR2 from the germline V gene are MNHEY and SVGAGI. After removal of 4 bases from V and 3 bases from J, the junction contained 7 bases not matched to a gene. The CDR3 totals 16 residues. CDR3 DNA sequence: TGTGCCAGCAGTTCCCACAGGGGGCGGGTCAAAAACATTCAGTACTTC. Translating gives CASSSHRGRVKNIQYF.

The gene calls are TRBV4-1 and TRBJ1-1; no firm D call. The CDR3 loop spans 14 amino acids. CDR1 is MGHRA and CDR2 is YSYEKL in the germline V gene. V was clipped by 1 base and J by 0 bases, with 6 bases between them. CDR3 DNA sequence: TGCGCCAGCAGCCAAGGCCGGATGAACACTGAAGCTTTCTTT. This gives the protein CASSQGRMNTEAFF.

The V call is TRBV9, the J call TRBJ2-1; 13 nucleotides line up with TRBD2. With 3 bases clipped from V and 4 bases from J, the junction kept 7 bases outside the gene matches. The germline CDR1 and CDR2 sequences are SGDLS and YYNGEE. This CDR3 is built from 17 residues. The CDR3 is CASSARLAGGVYNEQFF. The CDR3 coding sequence is TGTGCCAGCAGCGCCAGACTAGCGGGAGGTGTTTACAATGAGCAGTTCTTC.

This chain joins TRBV29-1 and TRBJ2-5; 13 bases fit TRBD2. The DNA end is more similar to TRBJ2-7, so the J call may be wrong. The CDR3 totals 15 residues. Germline V gene sequence: CDR1 SQVTM, CDR2 ANQGSEA. CDR3 amino acids: CSVEDGLAGEYEQYF. In DNA form, the CDR3 reads TGCAGCGTTGAAGATGGACTAGCGGGAGAGTACGAGCAGTACTTC.

This clone was seen only a few times. The CDR3 coding sequence is TGTGCCAGCAGCTTAGGGATAGCGGGTACACACAATGAGCAGTTCTTC. It codes for CASSLGIAGTHNEQFF. The chain carries TRBV11-2 and TRBJ2-1, with 7 bases fitting TRBD2. V shed 1 base and J 5 bases; nucleotides not matched to a gene: 8. Germline V gene data show CDR1 as SGHAT and CDR2 as FQNNGV. The CDR3 sequence is 16 residues long.

This rearrangement joins TRBV4-2 to TRBJ2-3, with 9 bases lining up with TRBD1. This CDR3 spans 16 amino acids. Germline-derived CDR1 and CDR2 are LGHNA and YNFKEQ. The V segment lost 3 bases and the J segment 2 bases; nucleotides outside the gene matches: 6. Here the CDR3 reads CASSQGTGILTDTQYF. The CDR3 DNA reads as TGTGCCAGCAGCCAGGGGACAGGGATCCTCACAGATACGCAGTATTTT.

This chain connects TRBV5-4 to TRBJ2-7, with 8 positions matching TRBD1. Germline lookup yields CDR1 SGHNT and CDR2 YYREEE (reference sequence). The CDR3 is made up of 14 amino acids. The V gene end was trimmed by 3 bases and the J gene end by 2 bases; junction bases not matched to a gene: 4. This chain's CDR3 is CASSSKQGAYEQYF. The CDR3 DNA sequence: TGTGCCAGCAGCTCCAAACAGGGGGCCTACGAGCAGTACTTC.

V usage is TRBV9 and J usage is TRBJ1-5; D not certain. CDR3 length: 15 amino acids. From germline, CDR1 is SGDLS and CDR2 YYNGEE. V was cut by 3 bases and J by 3 bases, with 13 bases left in between. The CDR3 spells CASSAGLGLNQPQHF. CDR3 bases: TGTGCCAGCAGCGCCGGTTTAGGGCTCAATCAGCCCCAGCATTTT.

The chain joins TRBV9 to TRBJ1-2; TRBD1 matches 7 bases. Trimming took 6 bases from V and 2 from J; bases not matched to a gene: 7. Germline V gene sequence: CDR1 SGDLS, CDR2 YYNGEE. The CDR3 covers 14 residues. Written as DNA, the CDR3 is TGTGCCAGCACCCCAGGGGGGTACAACTATGGCTACACCTTC. Translated, it gives CASTPGGYNYGYTF.

This clone was found once. This rearrangement joins TRBV5-4 to TRBJ2-5, with 10 positions matching TRBD2. CDR1 and CDR2 from the germline V gene are SGHNT and YYREEE (reference sequence). This CDR3 is built from 16 residues. Unmatched junction bases numbered 8, after V lost 5 bases and J lost 1 base. Written as DNA, the CDR3 is TGTGCCAGCAGTCCTGGACTAGCGGCTGCCCAAGAGACCCAGTACTTC. It encodes CASSPGLAAAQETQYF.

The rearrangement uses TRBV18 and TRBJ2-7; 15 bases agree with TRBD2. CDR1 and CDR2 (germline): KGHSH, LQKENI. This CDR3 contains 18 residues. V lost 1 base to trimming and J lost 5 bases; unmatched junction nucleotides: 9. The CDR3 region has the DNA TGTGCCAGCTCACCACAGACAGGGGGACTAGCGGGAGGCCACGAGCAGTACTTC. It specifies CASSPQTGGLAGGHEQYF.

V is TRBV23-1 and J is TRBJ2-1, with 9 nucleotides matching TRBD2. TRBV23-1 is an open reading frame, and its role is uncertain. The CDR3 has 20 amino acids. Trimming at V came to 0 bases and at J to 2 bases, leaving 14 bases not matched to a gene. The CDR3 sequence: CASSQSTPSGKRETYNEQFF. CDR3 sequence (DNA): TGCGCCAGCAGTCAATCGACGCCTAGCGGGAAAAGGGAGACCTACAATGAGCAGTTCTTC.

This rearrangement joins TRBV4-1 to TRBJ2-7; either TRBD1 or TRBD2 may fit D (5 bases each). Germline V gene data show CDR1 as MGHRA and CDR2 as YSYEKL. This CDR3 comprises 14 residues. The V gene lost 5 bases and the J gene lost 1 base, with 12 bases spanning the gap. CDR3 nucleotides: TGCGCCAGCAGCGACCGGGACCAATCCTACGAGCAGTACTTC. As protein: CASSDRDQSYEQYF.

The V and J genes are TRBV19 and TRBJ1-5; no definite D call. Trimming removed 3 bases from V and 0 bases from J, with 9 bases in between. The CDR3 is 15 amino acids. Per germline, CDR1 LNHDA and CDR2 SQIVND (reference sequence). CDR3: CASSIGIYSNQPQHF. Here the CDR3 DNA reads TGTGCCAGTAGTATTGGCATTTATAGCAATCAGCCCCAGCATTTT. Supplemented by reference TRBV19 and TRBJ1-5, the full variable domain reads DGGITQSPKYLFRKEGQNVTLSCEQNLNHDAMYWYRQDPGQGLRLIYYSQIVNDFQKGDIAEGYSVSREKKESFPLTVTSAQKNPTAFYLCASSIGIYSNQPQHFGDGTRLSIL.

The rearrangement links TRBV27 to TRBJ2-3, with 11 bases lining up with TRBD2. V lost 1 base, J lost 5 bases, and 14 bases stayed unmatched. Germline CDR1 MNHEY, CDR2 SMNVEV (reference sequence). The CDR3 has 19 amino acids. The CDR3 is CASSLFVLAGVSQLDTQYF. DNA of the CDR3: TGTGCCAGCAGTTTATTTGTACTAGCGGGAGTGTCGCAATTAGATACGCAGTATTTT.

This clone was recorded only once. The chain links TRBV30 to TRBJ2-3; D may correspond to TRBD1 or TRBD2 (5 bases each). Looked up from germline, CDR1 is GTSNPN and CDR2 is SVGIG (reference sequence). The CDR3 has 16 residues. V lost 7 bases and J 2 bases, leaving 22 bases between the germline ends. CDR3 sequence (DNA): TGTGCCTTGACCACCGGGGCGTCGTTTCCCACAGATACGCAGTATTTT. Translating it yields CALTTGASFPTDTQYF.